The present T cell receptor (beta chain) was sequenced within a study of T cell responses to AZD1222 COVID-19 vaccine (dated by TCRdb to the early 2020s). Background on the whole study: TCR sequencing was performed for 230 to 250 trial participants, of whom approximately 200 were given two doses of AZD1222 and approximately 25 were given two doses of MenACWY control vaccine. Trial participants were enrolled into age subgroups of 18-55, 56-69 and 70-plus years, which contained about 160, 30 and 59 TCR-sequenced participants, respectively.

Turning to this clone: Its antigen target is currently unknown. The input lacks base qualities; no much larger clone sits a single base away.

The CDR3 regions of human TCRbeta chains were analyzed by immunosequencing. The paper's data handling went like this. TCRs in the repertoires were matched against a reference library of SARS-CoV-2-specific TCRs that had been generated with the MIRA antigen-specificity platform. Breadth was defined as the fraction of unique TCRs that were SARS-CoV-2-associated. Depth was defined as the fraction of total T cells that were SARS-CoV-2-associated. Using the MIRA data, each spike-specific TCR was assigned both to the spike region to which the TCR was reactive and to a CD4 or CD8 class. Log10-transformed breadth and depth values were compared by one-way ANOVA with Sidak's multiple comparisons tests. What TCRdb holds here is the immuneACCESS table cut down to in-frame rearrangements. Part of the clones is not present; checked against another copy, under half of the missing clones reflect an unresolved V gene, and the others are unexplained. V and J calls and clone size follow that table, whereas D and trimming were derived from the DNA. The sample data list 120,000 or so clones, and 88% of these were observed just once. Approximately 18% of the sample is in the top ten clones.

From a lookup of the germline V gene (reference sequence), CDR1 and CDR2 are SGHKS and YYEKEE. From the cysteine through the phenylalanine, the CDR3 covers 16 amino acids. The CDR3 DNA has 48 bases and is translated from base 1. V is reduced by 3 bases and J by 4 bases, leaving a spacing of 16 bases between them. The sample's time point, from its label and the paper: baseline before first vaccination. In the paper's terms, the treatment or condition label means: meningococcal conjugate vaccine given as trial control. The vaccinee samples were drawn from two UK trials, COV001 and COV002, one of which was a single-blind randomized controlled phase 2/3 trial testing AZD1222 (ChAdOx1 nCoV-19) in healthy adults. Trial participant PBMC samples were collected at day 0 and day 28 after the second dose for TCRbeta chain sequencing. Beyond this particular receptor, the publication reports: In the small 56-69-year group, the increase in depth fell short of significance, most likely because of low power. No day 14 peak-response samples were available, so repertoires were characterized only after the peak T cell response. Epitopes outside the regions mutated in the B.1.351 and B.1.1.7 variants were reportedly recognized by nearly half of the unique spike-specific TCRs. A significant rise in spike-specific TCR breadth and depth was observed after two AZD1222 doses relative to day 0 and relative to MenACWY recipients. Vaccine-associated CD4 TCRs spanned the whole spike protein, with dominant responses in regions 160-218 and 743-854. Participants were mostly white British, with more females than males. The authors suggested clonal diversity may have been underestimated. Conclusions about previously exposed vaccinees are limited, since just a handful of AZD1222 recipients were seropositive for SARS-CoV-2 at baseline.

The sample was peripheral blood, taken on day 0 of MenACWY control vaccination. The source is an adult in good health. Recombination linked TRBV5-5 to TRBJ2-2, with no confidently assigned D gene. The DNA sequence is TGTGCCAGCAGCTCGAACGCCAAGCGACTCACCGGGGAGCTGTTTTTT. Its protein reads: CASSSNAKRLTGELFF.